The source of this T cell receptor beta chain is a study of T cells in Graves' hyperthyroidism and ophthalmopathy. Turning to the study itself: Peripheral blood was obtained at initial diagnosis, preceding any treatment.

Worth noting for this clonotype: Its antigen is unidentified.

This CDR3 region has 12 residues. V lost 3 bases and J lost 6, with 9 bases in between. Looked up from germline, CDR1 is MNHEY and CDR2 is SVGAGI. The source material, RNA transcripts, was used to amplify TCR beta CDR3 regions. The primer set for the first-round RT-PCR of the TCR CDR3 was HTBI. TCRdb reprocessed the multiplex PCR reads with MiXCR, giving one entry per CDR3 protein. This sample carries 450,000 to 500,000 distinct CDR3 sequences, less than 25% of them seen once, and the ten largest clones take less than 65%. Points from the study as a whole: Most thyroid clonotypes with frequency above 0.001 were detected in blood.

This rearrangement joins TRBV6-5 to TRBJ2-7; D gene unclear. The sequence was collected from a woman between 65 and 79 years old with Graves' ophthalmopathy. Sample: blood. CDR3 sequence reads: CASSYNTFEQYF. As DNA, the CDR3 is TGTGCCAGCAGTTATAACACTTTCGAGCAGTACTTC.